The clone carrying this TCR beta chain appeared a single time. The data originate from a study of blood T cell repertoires in COVID-19. Overall study context: Samples taken during acute and convalescent COVID-19 were collected in the United States, Italy and Spain.

TCRdb keeps only in-frame clones here, not all; method: immunoSEQ multiplex PCR. The table records some 190,000 clones, around nine tenths of them present only once. J lost 6 bases, V lost 5 bases, and 5 bases had no gene match. The CDR3 covers 14 residues. From germline, CDR1 is KGHDR and CDR2 SFDVKD. The V call is TRBV24-1, the J call TRBJ2-2, with 7 bases lining up with TRBD1. Sequencing used peripheral blood. This TCR was recovered from a man aged 18 to 35 with active or convalescent COVID-19. The CDR3 DNA follows: TGTGCCACCAGTGGCGTTACAGGGGCCGGGGAGCTGTTTTTT. Protein: CATSGVTGAGELFF.